The clone carrying this TCR beta chain was found many times. Its specificity is not known. V was cut by 3 bases and J by 0 bases, with 10 bases left in between. CDR3 length equals 15 residues. Germline values: CDR1 SEHNR, CDR2 FQNEAQ (reference sequence). This sample is drawn from a study of blood T cells in healthy people across ages. General study findings and limits: There were more naive CD4+ cells and higher diversity in long-lived donors than in aged donors.

Each donor's blood draw was around 10 milliliters of peripheral blood. A J-beta primer mix and a sample-barcoded 5' primer were used in a second PCR of roughly 7 to 12 cycles. TCRdb analysed the 5' RACE reads with MiXCR anew, one entry per CDR3 protein. Among under 1,000,000 distinct CDR3 sequences listed, roughly 34% were seen once. Sequenced sample: blood. The V call is TRBV7-9, the J call TRBJ2-3; the D gene could be TRBD1 or TRBD2 (5 bases each). This receptor was taken from a man younger than 35 in good health. The chain's CDR3 is CASSFGTTSTDTQYF. The DNA of the CDR3 is TGTGCCAGCAGCTTTGGGACCACTAGCACAGATACGCAGTATTTT.